This entry features one T cell receptor (beta chain) sequence. The germline V and J ends were trimmed by 0 bases and 3 bases, with 9 bases remaining between them. This CDR3 region has 15 residues. The germline V gene has CDR1 LGHDT and CDR2 YNNKEL (reference sequence). This record comes from a study of blood T cell repertoires in COVID-19. Measured with immunoSEQ multiplex PCR; TCRdb has only the in-frame clones, and not every one. In the table there are 150,000 to 200,000 clones, approximately 80% of which are singletons. Source material: peripheral blood. V usage is TRBV3-1 (or the pseudogene TRBV3-2) and J usage is TRBJ1-5; D not certain. This receptor was obtained from a woman of 80 years or more with active or convalescent COVID-19. CDR3 residues: CASSQDPGNNQPQHF. As DNA, the CDR3 is TGTGCCAGCAGCCAAGACCCGGGAAACAATCAGCCCCAGCATTTT.